What follows are 23 T cell receptor beta chains derived from one specimen sequenced in a study of blood T cell repertoires in COVID-19. Repertoires were generated with immunoSEQ multiplex PCR, while TCRdb's copy carries only in-frame clones and drops some. The repertoire consists of approximately 97,000 clones, with about 72% occurring once and the leading ten covering 9.5% to 10%. The sequenced sample consisted of peripheral blood. These receptors all come from a man aged 60 to 75 with active or convalescent COVID-19.

The table lists this clone with a few counts. The V call is TRBV5-1, the J call TRBJ1-6, with D possibly matching TRBD1 (5 bases). This CDR3 is 14 amino acids long. Germline V gives CDR1 SGHRS, CDR2 YFSETQ. V was shortened by 2 bases and J by 10 bases, with 13 bases between the two germline ends. The CDR3 protein is CASSFQGLDSPLHF. For the CDR3, the DNA is TGCGCCAGCAGCTTCCAGGGACTAGACTCACCCCTCCACTTT.

V usage is TRBV18 and J usage is TRBJ1-1; D is undetermined. Trimming pared 6 bases from V and 4 bases from J, leaving 6 bases between. This CDR3 has 11 residues. Germline V gives CDR1 KGHSH, CDR2 LQKENI. In DNA form, the CDR3 reads TGTGCCAGCTCCGCCAGCACTGAAGCTTTCTTT. Encoded protein: CASSASTEAFF.

J is TRBJ2-5 and V is TRBV5-6, with no clear D. This CDR3 region has 16 residues. Germline CDR1 reads SGHDT; CDR2 reads YYEEEE. V was shortened by 4 bases and J by 4 bases, with 20 bases between the two germline ends. This CDR3 reads CASSPGSGFYGETQYF. Written as DNA, the CDR3 is TGTGCCAGCAGCCCCGGCTCGGGTTTTTACGGAGAGACCCAGTACTTC.

The chain links TRBV19 to TRBJ1-4; 7 nucleotides align to TRBD1. Germline V lookup: CDR1 LNHDA, CDR2 SQIVND (reference sequence). The CDR3 loop spans 13 amino acids. V was pared by 10 bases and J by 5 bases, with 7 bases of the junction left unmatched. The CDR3 loop is CATRDSTNEKLFF. Written as DNA, the CDR3 is TGTGCCACCCGGGACAGCACAAATGAAAAACTGTTTTTT.

The genes are TRBV4-3 and TRBJ1-5; maybe TRBD1 (5 bases). Trimming pared 0 bases from V and 6 bases from J, leaving 9 bases between. The CDR3 is made up of 14 amino acids. Per germline, CDR1 LGHNA and CDR2 YSLEER. The CDR3, as DNA: TGCGCCAGCAGCCAAGAAAGCGGGGGTCAGCCCCAGCATTTT. It codes for CASSQESGGQPQHF.

This clone was detected a few times. This sequence joins TRBV7-9 and TRBJ2-1; D ambiguous. CDR3 length: 12 residues. CDR1 is SEHNR, CDR2 FQNEAQ, per germline (reference sequence). V dropped 2 bases and J dropped 7 bases, with 6 bases sitting between them. CDR3 protein: CASSLTGNEQFF. The CDR3, as DNA: TGTGCCAGCAGCTTAACGGGTAATGAGCAGTTCTTC.

The chain uses TRBV29-1 and TRBJ2-5; possibly TRBD2 for D (6 bases). Germline V gives CDR1 SQVTM, CDR2 ANQGSEA. Deletions cut 3 bases from V and 4 bases from J, with 15 bases between. CDR3 size: 14 residues. The CDR3 coding sequence is TGCAGCGTTGACCTGACTAGGAGAGGAGAGACCCAGTACTTC. It encodes CSVDLTRRGETQYF.

The chain is built from TRBV6-5 and TRBJ1-6; unclear D gene. CDR1 MNHEY and CDR2 SVGAGI come from the germline V gene. Trimming cost V 5 bases and J 6 bases, with 2 bases left between them. This CDR3 contains 11 residues. The CDR3 is CASSRNSPLHF. The CDR3 nucleotides read TGTGCCAGCAGTCGTAATTCACCCCTCCACTTT.

This clone was seen many times. The V and J genes are TRBV9 and TRBJ2-2; the D gene is possibly TRBD1 (5 bases). The CDR3 totals 15 residues. Trimming stripped 3 bases from V and 2 bases from J, with 11 bases between. Germline assignment: CDR1 SGDLS and CDR2 YYNGEE. CDR3 nucleotide sequence: TGTGCCAGCAGCGCAAGGGGTACCAACACCGGGGAGCTGTTTTTT. This encodes CASSARGTNTGELFF.

This rearrangement joins TRBV27 to TRBJ2-5; D possibly corresponds to TRBD1 (6 bases). V was shortened by 6 bases and J by 5 bases, with 16 bases between the two germline ends. CDR1 and CDR2 from the germline V gene are MNHEY and SMNVEV (reference sequence). The CDR3 is made up of 14 amino acids. CDR3 region: CASSLSQGRETQYF. The CDR3 bases are TGTGCCAGCAGCCTTTCGCAGGGGCGGGAGACCCAGTACTTC.

This chain links TRBV28 with TRBJ1-3; no clear D gene. V shed 4 bases and J shed 4 bases, with 14 bases lying between them. Per the germline V gene, CDR1 is MDHEN and CDR2 is SYDVKM. CDR3 size: 15 residues. The DNA for the CDR3 is TGTGCCAGCAGTTCCTTGGGAGCCGCAGGAAACACCATATATTTT. Protein product: CASSSLGAAGNTIYF.

V usage is TRBV30 and J usage is TRBJ2-1; D possibly corresponds to TRBD2 (6 bases). Trimming pared 0 bases from V and 12 bases from J, leaving 9 bases between. This CDR3 has 11 residues. Germline V gives CDR1 GTSNPN, CDR2 SVGIG (reference sequence). CDR3 nucleotide sequence: TGTGCCTGGAGTGTACTAGCTGGGCAGTTCTTC. Translated: CAWSVLAGQFF.

The rearrangement links TRBV28 to TRBJ2-7; 7 bases align to TRBD2. The CDR3 length is 14 residues. With V trimmed by 7 bases and J by 2 bases, 8 bases remained unmatched. The germline V gene encodes CDR1 MDHEN and CDR2 SYDVKM. DNA of the CDR3: TGTGCCAGCACCTCTCTGCGGGAGCCCTACGAGCAGTACTTC. Amino acid sequence: CASTSLREPYEQYF.

In its sample, this clone was seen many times. The chain couples TRBV11-2 to TRBJ2-7; 8 positions match TRBD1. The CDR3 runs 13 residues. The germline gives CDR1 SGHAT, CDR2 FQNNGV. Germline trimming cut 0 bases from V and 9 bases from J; bases unmatched to any gene: 4. CDR3 nucleotide sequence: TGTGCCAGCAGCTTAGAATCCCAGGGGGCGCAGTACTTC. Amino acids: CASSLESQGAQYF. The complete variable domain, with remaining parts taken from reference TRBV11-2 and TRBJ2-7, reads EAGVAQSPRYKIIEKRQSVAFWCNPISGHATLYWYQQILGQGPKLLIQFQNNGVVDDSQLPKDRFSAERLKGVDSTLKIQPAKLEDSAVYLCASSLESQGAQYFGPGTRLTVT.

V and J are TRBV19 and TRBJ2-7; 9 nucleotides line up with TRBD1. The CDR3 runs to 16 residues. The V gene end was trimmed by 1 base and the J gene end by 2 bases; junction bases not matched to a gene: 6. CDR1 and CDR2 from the germline V gene are LNHDA and SQIVND (reference sequence). CDR3 sequence (DNA): TGTGCCAGTAGTATAGTCCCGGGACAGGGAGCCTACGAGCAGTACTTC. This codes for CASSIVPGQGAYEQYF.

The rearrangement uses TRBV11-2 and TRBJ2-2; tentatively, D is TRBD2 (7 bases). Germline loops: CDR1 SGHAT, CDR2 FQNNGV. V gave up 3 bases and J gave up 6 bases, with 14 bases separating them. The CDR3 runs to 15 residues. CDR3 coding DNA: TGTGCCAGCAGCTTCAGTGGGGGGGCGGCCGGGGAGCTGTTTTTT. Protein: CASSFSGGAAGELFF. The whole variable domain, remainder taken from reference TRBV11-2 and TRBJ2-2, is EAGVAQSPRYKIIEKRQSVAFWCNPISGHATLYWYQQILGQGPKLLIQFQNNGVVDDSQLPKDRFSAERLKGVDSTLKIQPAKLEDSAVYLCASSFSGGAAGELFFGEGSRLTVL.

The chain combines TRBV30 with TRBJ1-1; TRBD1 matches 8 bases. CDR3 length: 14 residues. Germline-derived CDR1 and CDR2 are GTSNPN and SVGIG (reference sequence). After removal of 3 bases from V and 6 bases from J, the junction contained 9 bases not matched to a gene. The CDR3 DNA reads as TGTGCCTGGAGCGAATGGACAGGGTCGGCTGAAGCTTTCTTT. Translating gives CAWSEWTGSAEAFF.

This chain uses TRBV27 with TRBJ2-6; 12 bases fit TRBD2. Per germline, CDR1 MNHEY and CDR2 SMNVEV (reference sequence). After removal of 2 bases from V and 0 bases from J, the junction contained 11 bases not matched to a gene. The CDR3 runs to 21 residues. The CDR3 sequence: CASSLTSGRTRGPSGANVLTF. The DNA of the CDR3 is TGTGCCAGCAGTTTAACTAGCGGGAGGACCCGAGGGCCCTCTGGGGCCAACGTCCTGACTTTC.

The V and J genes are TRBV6-5 and TRBJ2-3; 7 bases align to TRBD2. The CDR3 consists of 15 residues. The J segment lost 4 bases and the V segment lost 8 bases, leaving 12 bases of the junction unmatched. Per the germline V gene, CDR1 is MNHEY and CDR2 is SVGAGI. The CDR3 DNA is TGTGCCAGCCGATGGGAGGGATGGAGCGCAGATACGCAGTATTTT. Translated, it gives CASRWEGWSADTQYF.

The J gene is TRBJ1-1, the V gene TRBV2; D ambiguous. This CDR3 is built from 15 residues. Trimming shortened V by 2 bases and J by 1 base, and 11 bases separated the two germline ends. The germline CDR1 and CDR2 sequences are SNHLY and FYNNEI. CDR3 DNA sequence: TGTGCCAGCAGTGAAAGACACTCTTCGAACACTGAAGCTTTCTTT. Protein sequence: CASSERHSSNTEAFF.

The V gene is TRBV11-2, the J gene TRBJ1-1, with a possible D match to TRBD1 (5 bases). This CDR3 contains 15 residues. Per the germline V gene, CDR1 is SGHAT and CDR2 is FQNNGV. The ends were cut back, 0 bases at V and 0 bases at J, with 8 bases in the middle. CDR3: CASSLEGRMNTEAFF. The CDR3 nucleotides are TGTGCCAGCAGCTTAGAGGGGCGGATGAACACTGAAGCTTTCTTT.

The genes are TRBV15 and TRBJ1-6; TRBD1 might be the D (5 bases). CDR1 and CDR2 from the germline V gene are LNHNV and YYDKDF (reference sequence). V lost 0 bases, J lost 6 bases, and 12 bases lay in between. The CDR3 is 16 residues long. The CDR3 coding sequence is TGTGCCACCAGCAGAGATGGGAGGGGTGGTAATTCACCCCTCCACTTT. This encodes CATSRDGRGGNSPLHF.

The CDR3 nucleotides are TGTGCCAGCAGCCCCGGTAACGCAAACTATGGCTACACCTTC. It yields the protein CASSPGNANYGYTF. The chain joins TRBV6-2 or TRBV6-3 to TRBJ1-2; D is ambiguous. This CDR3 spans 14 amino acids. Germline CDR1 reads MNHEY; CDR2 reads SVGEGT. Trimming pared 6 bases from V and 2 bases from J, leaving 13 bases between.